This T cell receptor beta chain was found in a study of blood T cells in healthy people across ages. Regarding the study as a whole: What prevented conclusive comparison of naive and antigen-experienced cells was that PBMCs were unsorted. Relative to aged donors, long-lived donors carried more naive CD4+ cells and displayed higher diversity.

The germline V gene encodes CDR1 LGHNA and CDR2 YSLEER. The length of the CDR3 is 14 residues. J was trimmed by 7 bases and V by 1 base; bases with no gene match: 5. The second PCR ran about 6 to 12 cycles with a sample-barcoded 5' primer and J-beta primers. No fewer than 3 million CDR3-containing paired-end reads came from each sample. One entry per CDR3 protein, called by TCRdb with MiXCR from the 5' RACE reads. Found here are more than 650,000 distinct CDR3 sequences, about 24% of them singletons; the top ten hold approximately 20%. This clonotype showed up just a few times. The antigen is not known. Investigators took 9.5 to 10 milliliters of peripheral blood from every donor.

Sequencing was performed on blood. This TCR was recovered from a man between 65 and 85 years old in good health. The gene calls are TRBV4-3 and TRBJ1-1; 8 nucleotides align to TRBD1. CDR3 nucleotide sequence: TGCGCCAGCAGCCAAGCGACAGGGGCCCATGAAGCTTTCTTT. It codes for CASSQATGAHEAFF.